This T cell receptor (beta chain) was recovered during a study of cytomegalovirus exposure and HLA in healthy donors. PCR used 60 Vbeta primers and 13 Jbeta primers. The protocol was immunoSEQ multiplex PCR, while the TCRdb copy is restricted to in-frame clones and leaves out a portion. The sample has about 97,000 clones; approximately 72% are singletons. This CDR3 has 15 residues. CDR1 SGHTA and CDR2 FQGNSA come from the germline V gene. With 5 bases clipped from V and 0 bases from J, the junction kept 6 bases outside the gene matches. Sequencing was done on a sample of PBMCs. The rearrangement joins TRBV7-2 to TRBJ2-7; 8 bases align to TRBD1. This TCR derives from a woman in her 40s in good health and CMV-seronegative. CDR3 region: CASSPGTGSSYEQYF. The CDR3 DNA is TGTGCCAGCAGCCCCGGGACAGGAAGCTCCTACGAGCAGTACTTC.